This passage covers 28 T cell receptor beta chains from one sample sequenced in a study of T cells after yellow fever vaccination (dated by TCRdb to between 2018 and 2021). The receptor library was made with 5' RACE. The data were produced on an Illumina HiSeq 2500. TCRdb reprocessed the public reads (quality trimming at Q25 with fastp, clone calling with MiXCR) and kept in-frame beta chains. Rows are combined by CDR3 protein, so each entry shows the most common genes and DNA. Present in this sample are under 550,000 distinct CDR3 sequences, 20% to 25% of which were seen just once. The ten biggest clones cover roughly a sixth of the sample. The treatment or condition label corresponds to: live attenuated yellow fever vaccine strain. Sequences were derived from PBMCs, sampled roughly 20 days after the first yellow fever vaccination. These receptors came from a man aged 18 to 30 who received the YFV17D yellow fever vaccine.

This chain connects TRBV4-3 to TRBJ2-2, with D possibly being TRBD1 (6 bases). Germline-derived CDR1 and CDR2 are LGHNA and YSLEER. Trimming took off 0 bases at V and 3 bases at J, with 8 bases between the two ends. This CDR3 contains 15 residues. This CDR3 reads CASSQDWTDTGELFF. The CDR3 region has the DNA TGCGCCAGCAGCCAAGACTGGACAGACACCGGGGAGCTGTTTTTT.

This clonotype has just a few counts. The chain combines TRBV19 with TRBJ2-2; TRBD1 agrees at 7 bases. The J segment lost 4 bases and the V segment lost 5 bases, leaving 4 bases of the junction unmatched. Germline V CDR1 and CDR2: LNHDA, SQIVND (reference sequence). The CDR3 contains 14 residues. The CDR3 protein is CASSLTGATGELFF. CDR3 in DNA: TGTGCCAGTAGTCTTACAGGGGCCACCGGGGAGCTGTTTTTT.

This clonotype was seen only a few times. The V call is TRBV21-1, the J call TRBJ2-5; TRBD1, the table's D call, lacks a check against the DNA. TRBV21-1 is designated a pseudogene. The CDR3 extends over 16 amino acids. This chain's CDR3 is CASISSPGRGGETQYF. CDR3 DNA: TGTGCCAGCATCTCCTCGCCGGGACGCGGAGGAGAGACCCAGTACTTC.

The chain recombines TRBV5-6 with TRBJ2-3, with 7 bases that match TRBD2. The CDR3 has 19 amino acids. With 0 bases clipped from V and 2 bases from J, the junction kept 15 bases outside the gene matches. CDR1 is SGHDT, CDR2 YYEEEE, per germline. Written as DNA, the CDR3 is TGTGCCAGCAGCTTGGCCCATGGGACTTGGACTAGTACCACAGATACGCAGTATTTT. It translates to CASSLAHGTWTSTTDTQYF.

The chain employs TRBV7-6 and TRBJ1-3, with no clear D. Germline V lookup: CDR1 SGHVS, CDR2 FNYEAQ. This CDR3 has 16 amino acids. The V and J ends lost 2 bases and 0 bases respectively, with 11 bases between them. The CDR3 reads CASSLLESLSGNTIYF. CDR3 DNA sequence: TGTGCCAGCAGCTTACTGGAAAGTCTCTCTGGAAACACCATATATTTT.

The genes are TRBV7-9 and TRBJ2-2; TRBD1 is a possible D gene (6 bases). The CDR3 loop spans 17 amino acids. Germline CDR1 reads SEHNR; CDR2 reads FQNEAQ (reference sequence). Trimming took 1 base from V and 1 from J, leaving 13 bases between them. CDR3 DNA: TGTGCCAGCAGCTTAGACACCCGGGACAAGAACACCGGGGAGCTGTTTTTT. Amino acid sequence: CASSLDTRDKNTGELFF.

This clonotype has ten or more counts. The CDR3 is CASSLDSSYEQYV. CDR3 nucleotides: TGTGCCAGCAGCTTAGACAGCTCCTACGAGCAGTACGTC. This rearrangement joins TRBV7-2 to TRBJ2-7; the D is unclear. The germline CDR1 and CDR2 sequences are SGHTA and FQGNSA. V lost 1 base, J lost 0 bases, and 4 bases lay in between. This CDR3 spans 13 amino acids.

This clonotype turned up a few times. The CDR3 DNA sequence: TGTGCCAGCAGCTTAGACGGGGGGCCCCAGCATTTT. It codes for CASSLDGGPQHF. The rearrangement joins TRBV7-9 to TRBJ1-5, with D maybe TRBD1 (5 bases). This CDR3 contains 12 residues. CDR1 is SEHNR and CDR2 is FQNEAQ in the germline V gene (reference sequence). V was cut by 1 base and J by 9 bases, with 7 bases left in between.

This clonotype appeared many times. The V call is TRBV5-1, the J call TRBJ2-1; the D gene is possibly TRBD2 (6 bases). CDR3 length equals 16 residues. The V and J ends lost 1 base and 3 bases respectively, with 14 bases between them. Germline V gene lookup returns CDR1 SGHRS and CDR2 YFSETQ. The CDR3: CASSLFPRGNYNEQFF. CDR3 in DNA: TGCGCCAGCAGCTTGTTCCCCCGGGGGAACTACAATGAGCAGTTCTTC.

This clonotype occurred a few times. The chain is built from TRBV6-2 or TRBV6-3 and TRBJ1-2; D is uncertain. The germline V and J ends were trimmed by 6 bases and 5 bases, with 22 bases remaining between them. The CDR3 extends over 16 amino acids. Germline CDR1 is MNHEY and CDR2 is SVGEGT. The CDR3 region has the DNA TGTGCCAGCAGCCAAGGGAGGCCAGGTGGAGGATATGGCTACACCTTC. As protein: CASSQGRPGGGYGYTF.

The rearrangement links TRBV18 to TRBJ1-1, with D perhaps TRBD1 (6 bases). The CDR3 covers 15 residues. Trimming left V 5 bases short and J 4 bases short, with 17 bases between. Germline assignment: CDR1 KGHSH and CDR2 LQKENI. The CDR3 sequence: CASSVITGMGTEAFF. The CDR3 region has the DNA TGTGCCAGCTCAGTAATTACAGGGATGGGCACTGAAGCTTTCTTT.

This chain connects TRBV3-1 to TRBJ2-2; D is perhaps TRBD1 (6 bases). V lost 3 bases and J 6 bases, leaving 14 bases between the germline ends. The CDR3 extends over 15 amino acids. Germline V gives CDR1 LGHDT, CDR2 YNNKEL (reference sequence). CDR3 nucleotide sequence: TGTGCCAGCAGCCAGAGGGACAAGAGCCCCGGGGAGCTGTTTTTT. Its protein product is CASSQRDKSPGELFF.

This clonotype was detected ten times or more. The chain combines TRBV20-1 with TRBJ2-7; D gene uncertain. V gave up 6 bases and J gave up 3 bases, with 18 bases separating them. Per germline, CDR1 DFQATT and CDR2 SNEGSKA (reference sequence). The CDR3 sequence is 14 residues long. The CDR3, as DNA: TGCAGTGCGATCCGCCCGGCCACAGACTACGAGCAGTACTTC. Amino acid sequence: CSAIRPATDYEQYF.

This chain connects TRBV7-9 to TRBJ2-1, with unresolved D. The V end lost 5 bases, the J end lost 10 bases, and 12 bases lay between the germline ends. The germline V gene has CDR1 SEHNR and CDR2 FQNEAQ (reference sequence). The CDR3 is made up of 12 amino acids. CDR3 residues: CASSPTDPEQFF. The CDR3 DNA sequence: TGTGCCAGCAGCCCTACCGACCCAGAGCAGTTCTTC.

The chain links TRBV7-8 to TRBJ2-6; D is uncertain. The CDR3 runs to 13 residues. Trimming pared 5 bases from V and 11 bases from J, leaving 13 bases between. Germline V gene data show CDR1 as SGHVS and CDR2 as FQNEAQ. CDR3 residues: CASSGFRMDVLTF. The CDR3 DNA is TGTGCCAGCAGCGGTTTTCGAATGGACGTCCTGACTTTC.

This rearrangement joins TRBV10-3 to TRBJ2-1; TRBD1 aligns across 7 bases. This CDR3 region has 11 residues. J was trimmed by 9 bases and V by 7 bases; bases with no gene match: 3. The germline V gene encodes CDR1 ENHRY and CDR2 SYGVKD. The CDR3 sequence is CAITSGGEQFF. The CDR3 DNA reads TGTGCCATCACGTCAGGGGGTGAGCAGTTCTTC.

This clonotype occurred a few times. V and J are TRBV20-1 and TRBJ1-2; D unclear. The V gene lost 4 bases and the J gene lost 4 bases, with 10 bases spanning the gap. Per germline, CDR1 DFQATT and CDR2 SNEGSKA (reference sequence). This CDR3 has 12 amino acids. The DNA of the CDR3 is TGCAGTGCTAACCTTCAGTCCTATGGCTACACCTTC. Translating gives CSANLQSYGYTF.

This clonotype was found a few times. The chain joins TRBV7-8 to TRBJ1-2; D unclear. The V end was cut by 2 bases, the J end by 8 bases, with 15 bases between. The CDR3 contains 14 residues. Germline V lookup: CDR1 SGHVS, CDR2 FQNEAQ. CDR3: CASSLFPGKRGYTF. CDR3 bases: TGTGCCAGCAGCTTATTCCCCGGCAAACGCGGCTACACCTTC.

The J gene is TRBJ2-1, the V gene TRBV11-1; D assignment may be TRBD1 or TRBD2 (6 bases each). Trimming took 1 base from V and 9 from J, leaving 25 bases between them. Germline V CDR1 and CDR2: SGHAT, FQDESV (reference sequence). This CDR3 is built from 18 residues. This chain's CDR3 is CASSLGVRWGDNPGEQFF. The CDR3 bases are TGTGCCAGCAGCTTAGGTGTCCGCTGGGGGGACAACCCAGGTGAGCAGTTCTTC. Complete variable domain (other parts from reference TRBV11-1 and TRBJ2-1): EAEVAQSPRYKITEKSQAVAFWCDPISGHATLYWYRQILGQGPELLVQFQDESVVDDSQLPKDRFSAERLKGVDSTLKIQPAELGDSAMYLCASSLGVRWGDNPGEQFFGPGTRLTVL.

The chain links TRBV6-2 or TRBV6-3 to TRBJ2-1, with 7 bases matching TRBD2. Germline V gene data show CDR1 as MNHEY and CDR2 as SVGEGT. CDR3 length: 15 amino acids. V was pared by 0 bases and J by 3 bases, with 2 bases of the junction left unmatched. The CDR3 here is CASSYSLADYNEQFF. In DNA form, the CDR3 reads TGTGCCAGCAGTTACTCCCTAGCGGACTACAATGAGCAGTTCTTC.

This clonotype was found a few times. V and J are TRBV7-9 and TRBJ1-2, with D unclear. Germline values: CDR1 SEHNR, CDR2 FQNEAQ (reference sequence). V was pared by 8 bases and J by 8 bases, with 15 bases between. This CDR3 is 12 amino acids long. The CDR3 DNA reads as TGTGCCAGCGCACCTCCCCCTGGCGGCTACACCTTC. Translating it yields CASAPPPGGYTF.

The V gene is TRBV10-3, the J gene TRBJ1-6, with TRBD1 matching over 8 bases. The CDR3 loop spans 13 amino acids. V lost 9 bases to trimming and J lost 4 bases; unmatched junction nucleotides: 2. CDR1 and CDR2 (germline): ENHRY, SYGVKD. CDR3 sequence: CAMRTGYNSPLHF. The CDR3, as DNA: TGTGCCATGCGGACAGGGTATAATTCACCCCTCCACTTT.

The gene calls are TRBV12-3 or TRBV12-4 and TRBJ1-1; possibly TRBD1 for D (6 bases). V was clipped by 2 bases and J by 4 bases, with 11 bases between them. The CDR3 is 14 amino acids. The CDR3 loop is CASSLPDRRTEAFF. The DNA for the CDR3 is TGTGCCAGCAGTTTACCAGACAGGCGCACTGAAGCTTTCTTT.

This clonotype came up a few times. V usage is TRBV7-2 and J usage is TRBJ2-5; maybe TRBD1 (5 bases). The CDR3 is 15 amino acids. CDR1 and CDR2 (germline): SGHTA, FQGNSA. V lost 1 base, J lost 5 bases, and 14 bases lay in between. The DNA for the CDR3 is TGTGCCAGCAGCTTAGTGGGTCAGGGTATTGAGACCCAGTACTTC. Protein sequence: CASSLVGQGIETQYF.

The rearrangement uses TRBV6-5 and TRBJ2-3, with D maybe TRBD2 (5 bases). Germline assignment: CDR1 MNHEY and CDR2 SVGAGI. The CDR3 is 13 amino acids. The V gene lost 0 bases and the J gene lost 12 bases, with 13 bases spanning the gap. CDR3: CASSYSISGFQYF. CDR3 DNA sequence: TGTGCCAGCAGTTACTCGATTTCGGGGTTCCAGTATTTT.

The genes are TRBV4-1 and TRBJ2-7, with 10 positions matching TRBD2. V dropped 4 bases and J dropped 3; count of bases not matched to a gene: 0. The CDR3 contains 13 residues. Per germline, CDR1 MGHRA and CDR2 YSYEKL. The CDR3 region has the DNA TGCGCCAGCAGCCCTAGCGGGGGCTACGAGCAGTACTTC. Residues: CASSPSGGYEQYF.

This clonotype was seen repeatedly, ten times or more. An end of the junction does not agree with germline; a read error may underlie this. V gene TRBV7-2 combines with J gene TRBJ1-1; perhaps TRBD1 as D (6 bases). There are 14 residues in the CDR3. The V gene's germline CDR1 is SGHTA and CDR2 FQGNSA. CDR3 sequence: CASSLAGVNTEAFF. The DNA for the CDR3 is TGTGCCAGCAGTTTAGCAGGGGTGAACACTGAAGCTTTCTTT. The full variable domain, with the rest looked up from reference TRBV7-2 and TRBJ1-1, is GAGVSQSPSNKVTEKGKDVELRCDPISGHTALYWYRQSLGQGLEFLIYFQGNSAPDKSGLPSDRFSAERTGGSVSTLTIQRTQQEDSAVYLCASSLAGVNTEAFFGQGTRLTVV.

This clonotype was found a few times. This chain links TRBV11-2 with TRBJ1-2; D is perhaps TRBD1 (5 bases). This CDR3 is built from 12 residues. V shed 6 bases and J shed 4 bases, with 9 bases lying between them. Germline V gives CDR1 SGHAT, CDR2 FQNNGV. CDR3 nucleotides: TGTGCCAGCAGTCCAGGGATCTATGGCTACACCTTC. It yields the protein CASSPGIYGYTF.